This TCR beta chain derives from a study of tumor-infiltrating lymphocytes in primary liver carcinoma. About the research overall: The study reported T1-T3 N0M0 tumors spanning 4.2 to 10 cm.

They got blood RNA out of unsorted whole blood and also pulled out germline DNA. Presurgery, about 4 milliliters of peripheral blood were collected. Production of TCR beta cDNA used about 500 ng total RNA together with a constant-region primer. Three rounds of nested multiplex PCR with slightly modified ARM-PCR produced TCR beta libraries. Primers for the first two PCR rounds were TRBV1-TRBV30 forward primers and a C-beta reverse primer (roughly 10 cycles per round). TCRdb re-called the multiplex PCR reads through MiXCR, storing one row per CDR3 protein. The sample lists approximately 330,000 distinct CDR3 sequences, around 60% occurring once. Broader study findings: In tumor-adjacent and tumor-blood pairs, overlap was lower than in tumor region pairs. Blood fell significantly below tumors in its top-250-clone fraction (p = 0.039).

The ends were cut back, 5 bases at V and 7 bases at J, with 15 bases in the middle. This CDR3 has 14 residues. In the case of this clonotype: The antigen remains undetermined. It may be a read error: a sequence one base away is much more abundant.

The chain joins TRBV12-3 or TRBV12-4 to TRBJ1-5; TRBD1 might be the D (6 bases). The receptor's source is a man aged 35-49 years with primary liver carcinoma and hepatitis B virus infection. The sequenced sample consisted of peripheral blood. This CDR3 is CASSTTQGLQPQHF. The CDR3, as DNA: TGTGCCAGCAGTACCACACAGGGTCTGCAGCCCCAGCATTTT.